This T cell receptor (beta chain) was sequenced during a study of T cell changes during pregnancy in multiple sclerosis. Sequencing was performed with immunoSEQ multiplex PCR; in TCRdb, only in-frame clones are kept and a portion is missing. The sample records 55,000 to 65,000 clones, around 95% being singletons. With 3 bases removed from V and 1 base from J, the gap between germline ends came to 12 bases. The CDR3 loop spans 15 amino acids. CDR1 is MDHEN, CDR2 SYDVKM, per germline. This chain links TRBV28 with TRBJ1-1; unclear D gene. Here the sequenced sample was CD4+ T cells from peripheral blood mononuclear cells, taken before pregnancy. This TCR was sampled from a female donor with multiple sclerosis, enrolled in a pregnancy study. The DNA of the CDR3 is TGTGCCAGCAGTTTTCGAATATTGGCGAACACTGAAGCTTTCTTT. Translation: CASSFRILANTEAFF.